This TCR beta chain stems from a study of OX40 agonist ivuxolimab in advanced cancers. Study as a whole: Those treated in dose escalation had hepatocellular carcinoma, melanoma, renal cell cancer or head and neck cancer. Antecedent anti-PD-1, anti-PD-L1 or anti-CTLA-4 therapy was permissible, with 30% to 50% having received some.

Produced via immunoSEQ multiplex PCR; TCRdb's table is partial and in-frame only. The table has roughly 35,000 clones, around 80% seen once. Germline-derived CDR1 and CDR2 are MDHEN and SYDVKM. Trimming took off 6 bases at V and 5 bases at J, with 5 bases between the two ends. The CDR3 runs 12 residues. Individuals having autoimmune disease history or systemic immunosuppression were not enrolled. At baseline, cycle 4 day 1, and cycle 7 day 1, blood was sampled. The source was CD4+ or CD8+ T cells sorted from blood, collected in a trial of the OX40 agonist ivuxolimab. This chain joins TRBV28 and TRBJ1-6, with unresolved D. The source is an adult with an advanced solid tumor such as melanoma, head and neck, liver or kidney cancer. The CDR3 is CASRYNNSPLHF. In nucleotides, the CDR3 is TGTGCCAGCAGATATAATAATTCACCCCTCCACTTT.